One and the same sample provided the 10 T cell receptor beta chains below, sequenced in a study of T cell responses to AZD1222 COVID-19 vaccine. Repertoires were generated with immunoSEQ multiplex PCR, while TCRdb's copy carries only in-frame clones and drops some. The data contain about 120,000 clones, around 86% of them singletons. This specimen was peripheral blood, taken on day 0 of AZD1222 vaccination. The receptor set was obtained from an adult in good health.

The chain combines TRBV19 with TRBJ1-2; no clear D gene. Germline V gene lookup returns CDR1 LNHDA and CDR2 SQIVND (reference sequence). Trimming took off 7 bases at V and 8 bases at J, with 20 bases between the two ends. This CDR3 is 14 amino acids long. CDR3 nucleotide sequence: TGTGCCAGTACCTTTCGTACGGACGTGCGGGGCTACACCTTC. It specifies CASTFRTDVRGYTF. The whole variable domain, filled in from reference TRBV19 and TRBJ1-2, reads DGGITQSPKYLFRKEGQNVTLSCEQNLNHDAMYWYRQDPGQGLRLIYYSQIVNDFQKGDIAEGYSVSREKKESFPLTVTSAQKNPTAFYLCASTFRTDVRGYTFGSGTRLTVV.

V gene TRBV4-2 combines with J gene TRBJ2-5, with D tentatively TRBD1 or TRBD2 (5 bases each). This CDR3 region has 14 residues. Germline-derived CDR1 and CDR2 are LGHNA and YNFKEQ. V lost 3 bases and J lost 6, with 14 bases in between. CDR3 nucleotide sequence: TGTGCCAGCAGCCACCGGGACCTTAGGAAGACCCAGTACTTC. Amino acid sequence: CASSHRDLRKTQYF.

The CDR3 DNA follows: TGTGCCAGCAGTGCCCCCGGACAGAAGAACCCTTCTGGAAACACCATATATTTT. Translation gives CASSAPGQKNPSGNTIYF. The rearrangement joins TRBV6-2 or TRBV6-3 to TRBJ1-3, with a weak D call TRBD1 (6 bases). CDR1 and CDR2 from the germline V gene are MNHEY and SVGEGT. The CDR3 contains 18 residues. V lost 5 bases and J 1 base, leaving 21 bases between the germline ends.

This chain's CDR3 is CASSPPSGAKDTQYF. The CDR3 DNA sequence: TGTGCCAGCTCACCACCTAGCGGGGCGAAGGATACGCAGTATTTT. J is TRBJ2-3 and V is TRBV18, with 8 bases fitting TRBD2. Trimming removed 0 bases from V and 6 bases from J; junction bases left unmatched: 5. This CDR3 has 15 amino acids. CDR1 is KGHSH and CDR2 is LQKENI in the germline V gene.

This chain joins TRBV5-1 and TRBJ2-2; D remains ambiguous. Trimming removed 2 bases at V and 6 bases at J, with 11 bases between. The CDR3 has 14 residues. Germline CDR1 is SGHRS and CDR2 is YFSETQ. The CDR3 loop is CASSLLSPAGELFF. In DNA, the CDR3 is TGCGCCAGCAGCTTACTGAGCCCCGCCGGGGAGCTGTTTTTT.

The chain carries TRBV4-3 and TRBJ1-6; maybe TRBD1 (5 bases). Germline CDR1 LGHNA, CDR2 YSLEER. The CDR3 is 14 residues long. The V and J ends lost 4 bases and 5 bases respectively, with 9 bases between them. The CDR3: CASSRDGNNSPLHF. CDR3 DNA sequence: TGCGCCAGCAGCCGGGACGGCAATAATTCACCCCTCCACTTT.

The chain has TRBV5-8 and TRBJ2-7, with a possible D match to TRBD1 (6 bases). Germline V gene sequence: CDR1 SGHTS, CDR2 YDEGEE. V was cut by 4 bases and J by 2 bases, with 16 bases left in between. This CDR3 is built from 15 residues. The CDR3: CASSQGRGNTYEQYF. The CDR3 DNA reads TGTGCCAGCAGCCAGGGCAGGGGTAACACCTACGAGCAGTACTTC.

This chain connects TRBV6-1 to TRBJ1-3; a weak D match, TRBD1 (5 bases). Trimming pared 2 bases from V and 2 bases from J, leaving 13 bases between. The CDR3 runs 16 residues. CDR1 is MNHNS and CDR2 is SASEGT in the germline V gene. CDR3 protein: CASSEQPGTTGNTIYF. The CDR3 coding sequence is TGTGCCAGCAGTGAACAGCCAGGGACGACTGGAAACACCATATATTTT.

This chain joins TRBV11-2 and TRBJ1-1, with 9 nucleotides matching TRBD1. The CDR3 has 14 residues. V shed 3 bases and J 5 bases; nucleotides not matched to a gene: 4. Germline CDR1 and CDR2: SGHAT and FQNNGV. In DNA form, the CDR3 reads TGTGCCAGCAGCTTTACAGGGGGCGTAACTGAAGCTTTCTTT. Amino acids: CASSFTGGVTEAFF.

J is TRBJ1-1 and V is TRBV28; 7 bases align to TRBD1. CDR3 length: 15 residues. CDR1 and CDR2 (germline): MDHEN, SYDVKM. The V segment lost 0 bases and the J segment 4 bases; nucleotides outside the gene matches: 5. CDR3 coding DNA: TGTGCCAGCAGTTTATGGACAGGGCGTTCCACTGAAGCTTTCTTT. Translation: CASSLWTGRSTEAFF. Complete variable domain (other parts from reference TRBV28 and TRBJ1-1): DVKVTQSSRYLVKRTGEKVFLECVQDMDHENMFWYRQDPGLGLRLIYFSYDVKMKEKGDIPEGYSVSREKKERFSLILESASTNQTSMYLCASSLWTGRSTEAFFGQGTRLTVV.